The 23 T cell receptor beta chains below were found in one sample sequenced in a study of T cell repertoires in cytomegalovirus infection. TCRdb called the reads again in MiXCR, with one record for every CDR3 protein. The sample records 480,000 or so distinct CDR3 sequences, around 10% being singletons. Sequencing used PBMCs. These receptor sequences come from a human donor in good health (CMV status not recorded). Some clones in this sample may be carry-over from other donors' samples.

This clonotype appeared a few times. The CDR3 protein is CASSVVGRGYTF. In DNA, the CDR3 is TGTGCCAGCAGCGTAGTAGGAAGGGGCTACACCTTC. The chain has TRBV9 and TRBJ1-2; D gene unclear. Trimming took 0 bases from V and 8 from J, leaving 8 bases between them. The CDR3 sequence is 12 residues long. CDR1 and CDR2 from the germline V gene are SGDLS and YYNGEE.

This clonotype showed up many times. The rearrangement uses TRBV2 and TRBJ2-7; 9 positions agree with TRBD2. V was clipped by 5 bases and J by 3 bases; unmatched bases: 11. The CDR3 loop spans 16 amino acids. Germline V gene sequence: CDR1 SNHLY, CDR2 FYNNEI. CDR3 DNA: TGTGCCAGCAGTATTTATAGCGGGAGTAGCATCTACGAGCAGTACTTC. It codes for CASSIYSGSSIYEQYF.

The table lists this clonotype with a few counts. The CDR3 bases are TGTGCCAGCAGCAGATCCCGGGGGAGGGAGCGAGAGACCCAGTACTTC. Protein product: CASSRSRGRERETQYF. The chain recombines TRBV28 with TRBJ2-5; 7 nucleotides match TRBD2. V lost 6 bases to trimming and J lost 4 bases; unmatched junction nucleotides: 14. The germline V gene has CDR1 MDHEN and CDR2 SYDVKM. This CDR3 spans 16 amino acids.

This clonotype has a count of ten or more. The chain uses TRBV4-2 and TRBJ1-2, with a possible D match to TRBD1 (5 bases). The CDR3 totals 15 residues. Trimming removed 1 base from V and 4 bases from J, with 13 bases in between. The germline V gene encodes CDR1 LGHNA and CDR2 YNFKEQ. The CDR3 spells CASSQALAGSYGYTF. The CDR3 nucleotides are TGTGCCAGCAGCCAAGCTCTGGCAGGGAGCTATGGCTACACCTTC.

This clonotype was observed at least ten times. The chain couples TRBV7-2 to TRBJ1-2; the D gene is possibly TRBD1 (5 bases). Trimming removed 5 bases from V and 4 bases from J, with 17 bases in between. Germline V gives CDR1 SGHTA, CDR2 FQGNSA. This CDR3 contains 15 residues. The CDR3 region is CASSPGGSGGYGYTF. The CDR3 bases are TGTGCCAGCAGCCCAGGTGGATCCGGGGGCTATGGCTACACCTTC.

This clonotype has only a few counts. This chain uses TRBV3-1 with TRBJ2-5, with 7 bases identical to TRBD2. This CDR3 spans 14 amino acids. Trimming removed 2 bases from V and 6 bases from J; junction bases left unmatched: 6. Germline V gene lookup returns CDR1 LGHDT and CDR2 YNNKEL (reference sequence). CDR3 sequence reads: CASSQLSSGKTQYF. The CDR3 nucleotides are TGTGCCAGCAGCCAACTTTCAAGCGGGAAGACCCAGTACTTC.

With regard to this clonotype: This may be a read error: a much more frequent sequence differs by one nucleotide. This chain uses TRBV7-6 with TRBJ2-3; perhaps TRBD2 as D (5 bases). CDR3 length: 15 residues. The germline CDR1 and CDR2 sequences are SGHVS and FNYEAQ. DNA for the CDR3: TGTGCCAGCAGCTTCCAAGGAGGCGGCACAGATTCGCAGTATTTT. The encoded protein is CASSFQGGGTDSQYF.

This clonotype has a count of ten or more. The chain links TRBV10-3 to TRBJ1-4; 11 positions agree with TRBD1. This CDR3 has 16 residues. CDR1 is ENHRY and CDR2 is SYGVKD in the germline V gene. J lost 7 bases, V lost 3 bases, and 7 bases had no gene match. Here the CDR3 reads CAISDKGTGGGEKLFF. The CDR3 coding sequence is TGTGCCATCAGTGATAAGGGGACAGGGGGAGGTGAAAAACTGTTTTTT.

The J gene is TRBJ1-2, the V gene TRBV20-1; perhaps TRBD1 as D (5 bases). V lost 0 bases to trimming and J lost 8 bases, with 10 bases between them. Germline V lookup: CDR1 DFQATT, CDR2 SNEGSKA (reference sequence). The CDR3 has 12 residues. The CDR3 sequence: CSAREVRVGYTF. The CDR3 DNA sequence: TGCAGTGCTAGAGAAGTCAGGGTCGGCTACACCTTC.

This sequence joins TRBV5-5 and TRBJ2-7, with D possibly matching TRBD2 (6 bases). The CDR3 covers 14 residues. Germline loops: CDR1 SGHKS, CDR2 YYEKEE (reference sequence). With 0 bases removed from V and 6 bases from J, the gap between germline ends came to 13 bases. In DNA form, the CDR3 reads TGTGCCAGCAGCTTGGAAACGGGAGATCCCGAGCAGTACTTC. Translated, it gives CASSLETGDPEQYF.

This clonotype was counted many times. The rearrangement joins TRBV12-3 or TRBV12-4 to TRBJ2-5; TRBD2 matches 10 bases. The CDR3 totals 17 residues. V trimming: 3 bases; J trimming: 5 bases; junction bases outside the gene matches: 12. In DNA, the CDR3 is TGTGCCAGCAGTTTTTACGCTAGCGGGGGAGTCGAGGAGACCCAGTACTTC. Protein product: CASSFYASGGVEETQYF.

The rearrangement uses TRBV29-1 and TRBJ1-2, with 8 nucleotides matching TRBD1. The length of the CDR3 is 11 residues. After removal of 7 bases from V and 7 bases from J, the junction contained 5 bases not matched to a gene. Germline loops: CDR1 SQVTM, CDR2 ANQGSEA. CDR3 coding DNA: TGCAGCGCCGCCACAGGGGGTGGCTACACCTTC. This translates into CSAATGGGYTF.

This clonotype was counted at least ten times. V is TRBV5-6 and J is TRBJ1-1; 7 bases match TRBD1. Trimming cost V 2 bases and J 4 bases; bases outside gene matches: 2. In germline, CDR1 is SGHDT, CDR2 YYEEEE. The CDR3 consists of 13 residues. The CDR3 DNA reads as TGTGCCAGCAGCTTACAGGGGCCCACTGAAGCTTTCTTT. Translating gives CASSLQGPTEAFF. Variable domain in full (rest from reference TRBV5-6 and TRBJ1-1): DAGVTQSPTHLIKTRGQQVTLRCSPKSGHDTVSWYQQALGQGPQFIFQYYEEEERQRGNFPDRFSGHQFPNYSSELNVNALLLGDSALYLCASSLQGPTEAFFGQGTRLTVV.

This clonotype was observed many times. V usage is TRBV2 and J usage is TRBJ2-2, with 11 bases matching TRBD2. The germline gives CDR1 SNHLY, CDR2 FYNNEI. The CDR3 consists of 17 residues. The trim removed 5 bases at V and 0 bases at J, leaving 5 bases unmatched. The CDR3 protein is CASSSSGGFANTGELFF. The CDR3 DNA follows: TGTGCCAGCAGTTCTAGCGGGGGGTTCGCGAACACCGGGGAGCTGTTTTTT. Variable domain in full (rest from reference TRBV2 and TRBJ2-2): EPEVTQTPSHQVTQMGQEVILRCVPISNHLYFYWYRQILGQKVEFLVSFYNNEISEKSEIFDDQFSVERPDGSNFTLKIRSTKLEDSAMYFCASSSSGGFANTGELFFGEGSRLTVL.

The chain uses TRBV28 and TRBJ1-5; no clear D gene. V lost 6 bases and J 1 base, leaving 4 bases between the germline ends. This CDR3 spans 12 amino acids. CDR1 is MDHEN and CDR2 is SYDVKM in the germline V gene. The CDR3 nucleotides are TGTGCCAGCAGAATCAGCAATCAGCCCCAGCATTTT. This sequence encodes CASRISNQPQHF.

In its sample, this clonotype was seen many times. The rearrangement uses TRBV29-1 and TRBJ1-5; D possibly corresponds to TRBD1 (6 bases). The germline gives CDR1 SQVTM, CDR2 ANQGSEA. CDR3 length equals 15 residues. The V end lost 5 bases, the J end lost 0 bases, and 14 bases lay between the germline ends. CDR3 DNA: TGCAGCGTTCGGGAAGGGGGAGGTAGCAATCAGCCCCAGCATTTT. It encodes CSVREGGGSNQPQHF.

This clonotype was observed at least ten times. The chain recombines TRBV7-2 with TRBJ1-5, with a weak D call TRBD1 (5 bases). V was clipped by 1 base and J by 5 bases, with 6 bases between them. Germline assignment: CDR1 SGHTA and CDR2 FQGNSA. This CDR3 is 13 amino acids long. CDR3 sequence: CASSLVGDQPQHF. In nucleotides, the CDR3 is TGTGCCAGCAGCTTAGTGGGGGATCAGCCCCAGCATTTT.

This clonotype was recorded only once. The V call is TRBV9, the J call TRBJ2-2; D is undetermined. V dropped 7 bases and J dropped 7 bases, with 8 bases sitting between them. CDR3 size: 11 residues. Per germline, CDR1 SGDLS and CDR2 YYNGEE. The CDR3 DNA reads TGTGCCAGCGGAAATGGCGGGGAGCTGTTTTTT. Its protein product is CASGNGGELFF.

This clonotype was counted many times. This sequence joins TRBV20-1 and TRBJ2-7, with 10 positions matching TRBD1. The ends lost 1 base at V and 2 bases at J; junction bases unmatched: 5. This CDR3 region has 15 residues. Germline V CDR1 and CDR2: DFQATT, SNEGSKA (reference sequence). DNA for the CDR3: TGCAGTGCTAGAGGTCTGGGACAGGGGACCTACGAGCAGTACTTC. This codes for CSARGLGQGTYEQYF.

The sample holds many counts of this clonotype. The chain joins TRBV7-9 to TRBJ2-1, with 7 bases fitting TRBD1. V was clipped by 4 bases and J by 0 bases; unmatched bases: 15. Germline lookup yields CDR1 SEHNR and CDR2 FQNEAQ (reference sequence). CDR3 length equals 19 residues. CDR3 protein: CASSSLGTATRNSYNEQFF. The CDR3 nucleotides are TGTGCCAGCAGCTCTTTAGGGACAGCCACCCGAAACTCCTACAATGAGCAGTTCTTC.

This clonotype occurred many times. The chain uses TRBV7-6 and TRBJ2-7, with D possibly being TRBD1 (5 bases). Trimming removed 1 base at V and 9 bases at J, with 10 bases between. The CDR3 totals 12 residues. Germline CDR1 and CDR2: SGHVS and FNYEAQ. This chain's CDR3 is CASSLDSGSQYF. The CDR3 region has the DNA TGTGCCAGCAGCTTAGACTCAGGGTCGCAGTACTTC.

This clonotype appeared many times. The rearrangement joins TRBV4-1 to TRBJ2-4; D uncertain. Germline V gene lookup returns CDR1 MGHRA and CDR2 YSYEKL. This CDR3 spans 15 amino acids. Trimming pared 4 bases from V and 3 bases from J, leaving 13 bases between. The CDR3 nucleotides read TGCGCCAGCAGCCCCCTCGGCCAGGACAAAAACATTCAGTACTTC. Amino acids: CASSPLGQDKNIQYF.

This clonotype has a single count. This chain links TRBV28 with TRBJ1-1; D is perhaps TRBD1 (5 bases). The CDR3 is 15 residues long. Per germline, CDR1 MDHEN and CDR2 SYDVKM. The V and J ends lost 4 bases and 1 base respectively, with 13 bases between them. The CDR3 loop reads CASSYRGDPNTEAFF. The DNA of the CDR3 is TGTGCCAGCAGTTATCGGGGGGACCCGAACACTGAAGCTTTCTTT. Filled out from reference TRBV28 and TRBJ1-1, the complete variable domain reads DVKVTQSSRYLVKRTGEKVFLECVQDMDHENMFWYRQDPGLGLRLIYFSYDVKMKEKGDIPEGYSVSREKKERFSLILESASTNQTSMYLCASSYRGDPNTEAFFGQGTRLTVV.